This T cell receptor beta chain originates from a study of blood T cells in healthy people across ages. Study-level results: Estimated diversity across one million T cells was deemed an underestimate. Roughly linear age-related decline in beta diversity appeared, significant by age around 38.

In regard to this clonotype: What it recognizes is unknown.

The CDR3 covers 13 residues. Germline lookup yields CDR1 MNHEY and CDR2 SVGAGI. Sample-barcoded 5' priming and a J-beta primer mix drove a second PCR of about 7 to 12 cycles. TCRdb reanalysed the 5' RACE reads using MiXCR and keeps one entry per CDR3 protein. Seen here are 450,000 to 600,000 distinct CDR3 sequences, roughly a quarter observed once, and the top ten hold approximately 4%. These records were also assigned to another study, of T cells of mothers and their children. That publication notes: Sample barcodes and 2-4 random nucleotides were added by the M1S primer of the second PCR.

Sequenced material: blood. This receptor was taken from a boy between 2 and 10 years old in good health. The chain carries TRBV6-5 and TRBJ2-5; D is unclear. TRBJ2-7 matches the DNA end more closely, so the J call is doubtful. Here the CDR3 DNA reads TGTGCCAGCAGAAATCAGGTCTCCTACGAGCAGTACTTC. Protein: CASRNQVSYEQYF.